The 8 T cell receptor beta chains reported below all come from one sample, sequenced in a study of blood T cells in healthy people across ages. A second roughly 6 to 11 cycle PCR used barcoded and J-beta primers. In TCRdb, the 5' RACE reads were re-called with MiXCR into one record per CDR3 protein. This sample carries a few hundred thousand distinct CDR3 sequences, about a quarter of them seen once, and the ten largest clones take approximately 4%. The sample was also linked to a second study, of T cells of mothers and their children.

Sequencing was performed on blood. The origin of the receptors is a boy aged 2 to 10 in good health.

Only a few counts were recorded for this clonotype. The rearrangement joins TRBV6-2 or TRBV6-3 to TRBJ2-7, with D possibly being TRBD1 (6 bases). V lost 0 bases and J lost 6, with 9 bases in between. Germline V gene lookup returns CDR1 MNHEY and CDR2 SVGEGT. The CDR3 runs 13 residues. Here the CDR3 reads CASSYSTGSEQYF. CDR3 DNA sequence: TGTGCCAGCAGTTACTCAACAGGGTCCGAGCAGTACTTC.

V gene TRBV27 combines with J gene TRBJ2-1, with a possible D match to TRBD1 (6 bases). CDR3 length: 12 residues. The germline V and J ends were trimmed by 2 bases and 8 bases, with 7 bases remaining between them. In germline, CDR1 is MNHEY, CDR2 SMNVEV (reference sequence). The CDR3 loop is CASSLRGYEQFF. CDR3 DNA sequence: TGTGCCAGCAGTTTAAGGGGGTATGAGCAGTTCTTC.

Many counts were recorded for this clonotype. The genes are TRBV29-1 and TRBJ2-4; weak D call: TRBD1 (6 bases). The CDR3 covers 11 residues. From germline, CDR1 is SQVTM and CDR2 ANQGSEA. V lost 8 bases, J lost 4 bases, and 9 bases lay in between. The CDR3 nucleotides read TGCAGCCCTCAGGGGAAAAACATTCAGTACTTC. It codes for CSPQGKNIQYF.

There are a few counts of this clonotype. This chain links TRBV4-1 with TRBJ1-5, with D maybe TRBD1 (6 bases). There are 16 residues in the CDR3. Per germline, CDR1 MGHRA and CDR2 YSYEKL. V was pared by 0 bases and J by 5 bases, with 14 bases between. CDR3 loop: CASSQDPRGTHQPQHF. In DNA form, the CDR3 reads TGCGCCAGCAGCCAAGACCCGAGGGGGACTCATCAGCCCCAGCATTTT.

About this clonotype: The CDR3 does not end in the conserved phenylalanine or tryptophan, so this is likely a read error. The limits of the CDR3 on the DNA are not certain, so only TCRdb's listed CDR3 is given. V and J are TRBV7-9 and TRBJ2-6. The germline gives CDR1 SEHNR, CDR2 FQNEAQ (reference sequence). The CDR3 adds up to 8 amino acids, both ends counted. The CDR3 here is CASSLASI.

This clonotype has just a few counts. The chain carries TRBV10-3 and TRBJ2-7; D possibly matches TRBD1 or TRBD2 (7 bases each). Trimming left V 4 bases short and J 0 bases short, with 10 bases between. There are 14 residues in the CDR3. Germline CDR1 reads ENHRY; CDR2 reads SYGVKD. The chain's CDR3 is CAISGEGASYEQYF. CDR3 coding DNA: TGTGCCATCAGTGGGGAGGGGGCCTCCTACGAGCAGTACTTC.

CDR3 loop: CATSERGQPQHF. CDR3 DNA sequence: TGTGCCACCAGTGAGCGGGGGCAGCCCCAGCATTTT. The V and J genes are TRBV24-1 and TRBJ1-5; D perhaps matches TRBD1 (5 bases). With 4 bases removed from V and 7 bases from J, the gap between germline ends came to 7 bases. The V gene's germline CDR1 is KGHDR and CDR2 SFDVKD. The CDR3 covers 12 residues.

The V gene is TRBV6-1, the J gene TRBJ2-3; 7 bases agree with TRBD2. V shed 8 bases, J shed 0 bases, and the junction held 11 bases outside the gene matches. This CDR3 is built from 16 residues. Germline-derived CDR1 and CDR2 are MNHNS and SASEGT. The CDR3 nucleotides are TGTGCCAGCGGGGGGAGGGTACGGATGAGCACAGATACGCAGTATTTT. It yields the protein CASGGRVRMSTDTQYF.